This T cell receptor (beta chain) is from a study of cytomegalovirus exposure and HLA in healthy donors. The overall study: The approximately 670 first-cohort repertoires shared a platform with the 120 validation repertoires, as reported in a later analysis.

TCRdb's copy holds only in-frame clones and misses some; the assay was immunoSEQ multiplex PCR. This table holds some 76,000 clones, approximately 94% found once. CDR3 length: 14 amino acids. CDR1 is SNHLY, CDR2 FYNNEI, per germline. V was trimmed by 3 bases and J by 5 bases, leaving 10 bases between them. Broader study findings: Confirmation was obtained in vitro that a few CMV-associated chains are specific for CMV antigens. Reports described diagnosis of cytomegalovirus status by the classifier as highly specific and sensitive. The study designated some 180 TCR beta chains cytomegalovirus-associated.

About this clone itself: Its antigen is not identified.

The TCR was taken from a woman younger than 35 in good health and CMV-seronegative. The material sequenced was PBMCs. The chain combines TRBV2 with TRBJ2-2, with TRBD2 as a possible D gene (6 bases). In DNA, the CDR3 is TGTGCCAGCAGTGAGTTGGGAGGAACCGGGGAGCTGTTTTTT. This translates into CASSELGGTGELFF.